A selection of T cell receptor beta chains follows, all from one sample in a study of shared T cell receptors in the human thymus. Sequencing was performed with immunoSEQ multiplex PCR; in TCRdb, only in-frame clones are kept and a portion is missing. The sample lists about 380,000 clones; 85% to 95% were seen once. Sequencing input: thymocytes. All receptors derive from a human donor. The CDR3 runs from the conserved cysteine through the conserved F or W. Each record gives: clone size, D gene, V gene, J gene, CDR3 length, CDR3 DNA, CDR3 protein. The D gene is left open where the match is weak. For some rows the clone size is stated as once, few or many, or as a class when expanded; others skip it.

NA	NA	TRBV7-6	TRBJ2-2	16	TGTGCCAGCAGCATACTGACTAGACTCGACACCGGGGAGCTGTTTTTT	CASSILTRLDTGELFF
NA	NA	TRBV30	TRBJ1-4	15	TGTGCCTGGAGGGGGGGGACGACAACTAATGAAAAACTGTTTTTT	CAWRGGTTTNEKLFF
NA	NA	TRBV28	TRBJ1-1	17	TGTGCCAGCATCAGAGGTGGTCAGACCATGATGAACACTGAAGCTTTCTTT	CASIRGGQTMMNTEAFF
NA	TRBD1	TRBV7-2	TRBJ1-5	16	TGTGCCAGCAGCTCCCTGGACAGGGAAGGCAATCAGCCCCAGCATTTT	CASSSLDREGNQPQHF
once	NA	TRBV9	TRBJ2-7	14	TGTGCCAGCACCAAGGGGGGAGCATCCTACGAGCAGTACTTC	CASTKGGASYEQYF
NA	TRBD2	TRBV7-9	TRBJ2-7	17	TGTGCCAGCAGCTTCAACGGGACTAGCGGGCCTCGCGGCGAGCAGTACTTC	CASSFNGTSGPRGEQYF
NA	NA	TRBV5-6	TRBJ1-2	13	TGTGCCAGCAGGCGGGACAAATGGGATGGCTACACCTTC	CASRRDKWDGYTF
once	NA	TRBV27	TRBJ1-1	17	TGTGCCAGCAGTTCAAGGGACGGGGCTTATGGGAACACTGAAGCTTTCTTT	CASSSRDGAYGNTEAFF
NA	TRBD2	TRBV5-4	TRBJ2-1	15	TGTGCCAGCAGCTTGAAAAGCGGGAGGTCGGATGAGCAGTTCTTC	CASSLKSGRSDEQFF
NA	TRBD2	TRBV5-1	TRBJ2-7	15	TGCGCCAGCAGCTTCCCGGGACTAGCCCTTTACGAGCAGTACTTC	CASSFPGLALYEQYF
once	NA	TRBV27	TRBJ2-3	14	TGTGCCAGCAGTTCCGGGACGAGCACAGATACGCAGTATTTT	CASSSGTSTDTQYF
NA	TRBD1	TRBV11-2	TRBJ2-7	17	TGTGCCAGCAGCTTAGGGGGGACAGGGGGACCCTCATACGAGCAGTACTTC	CASSLGGTGGPSYEQYF
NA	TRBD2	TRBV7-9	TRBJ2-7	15	TGTGCCAGCAGCCACATAGCGGGAAGCCTCAACGAGCAGTACTTC	CASSHIAGSLNEQYF
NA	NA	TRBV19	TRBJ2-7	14	TGTGCCAGTAGTCTGAGACAGGCGAGTTACGAGCAGTACTTC	CASSLRQASYEQYF
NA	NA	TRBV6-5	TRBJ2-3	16	TGTGCCAGCAGTTATCCGGTCGGGGGGCGCACAGATACGCAGTATTTT	CASSYPVGGRTDTQYF
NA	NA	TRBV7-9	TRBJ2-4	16	TGTGCCAGCAGCTCACCGAGGGGTCGAGCCAAAAACATTCAGTACTTC	CASSSPRGRAKNIQYF
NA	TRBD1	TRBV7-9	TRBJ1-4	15	TGTGCCAGCGGCCCAACAGGGGTCTCAAATGAAAAACTGTTTTTT	CASGPTGVSNEKLFF
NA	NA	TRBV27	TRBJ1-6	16	TGTGCCAGCAGTAAACCCGGGACACTGGGCGGTTCACCCCTCCACTTT	CASSKPGTLGGSPLHF
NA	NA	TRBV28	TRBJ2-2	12	TGTGCCAGCGATAGATACACCGGGGAGCTGTTTTTT	CASDRYTGELFF
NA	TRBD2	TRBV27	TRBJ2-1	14	TGTGCCAGCGGCTGGGGGGGCTCCTACAATGAGCAGTTCTTC	CASGWGGSYNEQFF
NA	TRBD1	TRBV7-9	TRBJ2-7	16	TGTGCCAGCAGCTCCCCTGGGGACAGGGCCTCCTACGAGCAGTACTTC	CASSSPGDRASYEQYF
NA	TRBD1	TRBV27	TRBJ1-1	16	TGTGCCAGCAGTACCAAGACAGGGGGCAGAGACACTGAAGCTTTCTTT	CASSTKTGGRDTEAFF
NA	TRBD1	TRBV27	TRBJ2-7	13	TGTGCCAGCAGCAAGGGACAGGGCTACGAGCAGTACTTC	CASSKGQGYEQYF
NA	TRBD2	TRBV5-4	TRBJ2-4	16	TGTGCCAGCAGCCCATCTAAGCGGGAGGGCCGTCCCATTCAGTACTTC	CASSPSKREGRPIQYF
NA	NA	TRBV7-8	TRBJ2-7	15	TGTGCCAGCAGCTCGAAGGGGGATGGGGCCTACGAGCAGTACTTC	CASSSKGDGAYEQYF
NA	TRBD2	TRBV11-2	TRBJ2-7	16	TGTGCCAGCTGCGATTTTCCGGGAGGGAACCCCTACGAGCAGTACTTC	CASCDFPGGNPYEQYF
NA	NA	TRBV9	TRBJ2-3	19	TGTGCCAGCAGCGACGGGATCAAGTCACTAGCATCAAGCACAGATACGCAGTATTTT	CASSDGIKSLASSTDTQYF
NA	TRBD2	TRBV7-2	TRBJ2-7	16	TGTGCCAGCAGCTTAGCCCCTAGCGGGAGGTTCGACGAGCAGTACTTC	CASSLAPSGRFDEQYF
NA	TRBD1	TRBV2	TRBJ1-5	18	TGTGCCAGCAGTGAAGGTCGGAGGCAGGGGGCGCCATCCCAGCCCCAGCATTTT	CASSEGRRQGAPSQPQHF
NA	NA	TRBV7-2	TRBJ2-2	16	TGTGCCAGCAGTCGTCTCAGCCCCGGGGTCAATGGGGAGCTGTTTTTT	CASSRLSPGVNGELFF
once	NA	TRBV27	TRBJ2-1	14	TGTGCCAGCAGTTTAAGTCAGGGTGGAAATGAGCAGTTCTTC	CASSLSQGGNEQFF
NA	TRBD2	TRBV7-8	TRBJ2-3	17	TGTGCCAGCAGCTTCCTGGCTGGACTAGGAAACACAGATACGCAGTATTTT	CASSFLAGLGNTDTQYF
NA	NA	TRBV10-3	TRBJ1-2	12	TGTGCCATCCCCAGGGGAGGCTATGGCTACACCTTC	CAIPRGGYGYTF
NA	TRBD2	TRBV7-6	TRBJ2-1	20	TGTGCCAGCAGCTTACCGGAGTTAGCCCTAGCGGGAGGGGACCACAATGAGCAGTTCTTC	CASSLPELALAGGDHNEQFF
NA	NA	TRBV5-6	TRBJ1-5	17	TGTGCCAGCAGCTTGGTTGGAGAGGGCGCGGGCAATCAGCCCCAGCATTTT	CASSLVGEGAGNQPQHF
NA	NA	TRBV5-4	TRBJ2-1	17	TGTGCCAGCAGCCCCCCTCGCCGACGGAGCTCCTACAATGAGCAGTTCTTC	CASSPPRRRSSYNEQFF
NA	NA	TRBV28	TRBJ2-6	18	TGTGCCAGCAGTTTATGGCACTCGGGGAACTCTGGGGCCAACGTCCTGACTTTC	CASSLWHSGNSGANVLTF
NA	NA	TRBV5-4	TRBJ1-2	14	TGTGCCAGCAGCTTCTTACCCCCTAACTATGGCTACACCTTC	CASSFLPPNYGYTF
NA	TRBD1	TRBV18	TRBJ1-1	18	TGTGCCAGCTCACCTCTACTGCCACTGGACAGGGAGAACACTGAAGCTTTCTTT	CASSPLLPLDRENTEAFF
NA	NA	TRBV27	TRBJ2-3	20	TGTGCCAGCAGTTTATGGTCGCGGGAACACGTTCTCGGGGGCACAGATACGCAGTATTTT	CASSLWSREHVLGGTDTQYF